The T cell receptor beta chain described here comes from a study of regulatory T cells in long-lasting Graves disease. Study summary: For under 3 months, newly diagnosed Graves' patients had been taking antithyroid drugs.

The study, taken as a whole, reports: There were preferences for TRBV28, TRBJ1-2 and TRBJ2-5 in persistent disease.

As to time point: newly diagnosed GD, antithyroid drugs for less than 3 months. With RNA extracted from PBMCs as input, the TCR library was made. This clonotype was counted many times. Its antigen is undetermined. This CDR3 contains 15 residues. Germline assignment: CDR1 SGHNT and CDR2 YENEEA. V shed 5 bases and J 6 bases; nucleotides not matched to a gene: 8. Arm-PCR of CDR3 regions and iRepertoire HTBI primers were used to build TCR beta libraries. MiXCR was run by TCRdb on the multiplex PCR reads, yielding one entry per CDR3 protein. Altogether hundreds of thousands of distinct CDR3 sequences are present, around 17% being singletons, with the ten largest covering about 32%. The data were also submitted as part of a second study, on T cells in Graves' hyperthyroidism and ophthalmopathy.

V and J are TRBV11-3 and TRBJ1-1, with 11 bases that match TRBD1. The origin of this receptor is a man in his forties with Graves disease. The sequencing here drew on peripheral blood mononuclear cells (PBMCs), taken at new diagnosis, from a patient treated with antithyroid drugs. CDR3: CASSRLDRGPPEAFF. DNA of the CDR3: TGTGCCAGCAGCCGCCTGGACAGGGGGCCCCCTGAAGCTTTCTTT.